This T cell receptor (beta chain) was identified in a study of shared clonotypes between healthy human individuals. Trimming stripped 2 bases from V and 0 bases from J, with 14 bases between. The CDR3 is 17 amino acids. Germline V gene sequence: CDR1 MNHEY, CDR2 SMNVEV (reference sequence). Cells designated naive CD8 were CD45RO-negative and were positively selected for CCR7, with terminally differentiated effector memory CD45RA+ cells excluded. TCRdb keeps only in-frame clones here, not all; method: immunoSEQ multiplex PCR. The table lists roughly 2.1 million clones, under 95% of them singletons. The chain couples TRBV27 to TRBJ2-1; TRBD1 or TRBD2 may be the D gene (6 bases each). The clonotype comes from a man aged 18-30 years in good health. Some clones in this sample may be carry-over from other donors' samples. The material sequenced was naive CD8+ T cells from PBMCs. The CDR3 bases are TGTGCCAGCAGTTTAGGGCCAGGGGAGGACTCCTACAATGAGCAGTTCTTC. Its translation: CASSLGPGEDSYNEQFF.